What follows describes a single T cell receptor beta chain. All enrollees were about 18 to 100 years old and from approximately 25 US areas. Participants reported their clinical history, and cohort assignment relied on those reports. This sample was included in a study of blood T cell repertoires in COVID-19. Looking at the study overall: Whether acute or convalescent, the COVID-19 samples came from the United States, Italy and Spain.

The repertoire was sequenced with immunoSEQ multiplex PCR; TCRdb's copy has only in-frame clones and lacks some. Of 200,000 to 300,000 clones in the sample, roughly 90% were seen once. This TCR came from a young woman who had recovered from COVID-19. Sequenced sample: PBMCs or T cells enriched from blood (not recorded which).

In DNA form, the CDR3 reads TGTGCCATCAGTGAGTCGGGGCTCTCCTACGAGCAGTACTTC. The encoded protein is CAISESGLSYEQYF. The chain uses TRBV10-3 and TRBJ2-7; a possible D gene is TRBD1 (5 bases). V was trimmed by 0 bases and J by 0 bases, leaving 6 bases between them. The germline V gene encodes CDR1 ENHRY and CDR2 SYGVKD. This CDR3 comprises 14 residues.